Below, one T cell receptor beta chain is given with its context. This record belongs to a study of OX40 agonist ivuxolimab in advanced cancers. TCRdb's copy holds only in-frame clones and misses some; the assay was immunoSEQ multiplex PCR. The sample lists 76,000 or so clones; 65% to 90% were seen once. V was clipped by 5 bases and J by 4 bases; unmatched bases: 8. There are 15 residues in the CDR3. CDR1 and CDR2 (germline): LNHDA, SQIVND (reference sequence). The chain employs TRBV19 and TRBJ2-4, with 7 bases aligning to TRBD1. This receptor was taken from an adult with an advanced solid tumor such as melanoma, head and neck, liver or kidney cancer. The specimen was CD4+ or CD8+ T cells sorted from blood, collected in a trial of the OX40 agonist ivuxolimab. DNA for the CDR3: TGTGCCAGTAGTGAACAGGGGAAGGTAAAAAACATTCAGTACTTC. It codes for CASSEQGKVKNIQYF.